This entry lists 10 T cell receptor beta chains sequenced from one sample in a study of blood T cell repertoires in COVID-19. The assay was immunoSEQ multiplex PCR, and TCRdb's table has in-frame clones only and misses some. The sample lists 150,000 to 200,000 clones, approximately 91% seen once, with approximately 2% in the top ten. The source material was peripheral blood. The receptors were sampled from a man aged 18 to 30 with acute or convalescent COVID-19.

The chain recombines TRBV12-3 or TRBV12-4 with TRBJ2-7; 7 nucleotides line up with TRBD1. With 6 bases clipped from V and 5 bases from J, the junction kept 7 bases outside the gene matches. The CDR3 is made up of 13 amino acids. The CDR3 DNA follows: TGTGCCAGCAGCCTTGGACAGGTCCACGAGCAGTACTTC. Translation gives CASSLGQVHEQYF.

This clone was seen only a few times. The CDR3, as DNA: TGCGCCAGCAGCTTGGGTTTGGATAGGGGCTTCGGCATGAACACTGAAGCTTTCTTT. It encodes CASSLGLDRGFGMNTEAFF. The rearrangement joins TRBV5-1 to TRBJ1-1; the D gene is possibly TRBD1 (5 bases). CDR3 size: 19 residues. Looked up from germline, CDR1 is SGHRS and CDR2 is YFSETQ. V gave up 0 bases and J gave up 0 bases, with 21 bases separating them.

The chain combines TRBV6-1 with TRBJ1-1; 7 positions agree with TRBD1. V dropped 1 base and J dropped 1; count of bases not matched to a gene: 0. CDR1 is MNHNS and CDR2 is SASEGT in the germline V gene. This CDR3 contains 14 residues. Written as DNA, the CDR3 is TGTGCCAGCAGTGAAGGGACAGGGAACACTGAAGCTTTCTTT. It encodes CASSEGTGNTEAFF.

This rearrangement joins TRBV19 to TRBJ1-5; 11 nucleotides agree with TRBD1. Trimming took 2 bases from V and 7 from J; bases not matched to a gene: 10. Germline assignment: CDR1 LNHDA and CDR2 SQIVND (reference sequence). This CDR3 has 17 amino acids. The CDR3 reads CASSINAGQGAFQPQHF. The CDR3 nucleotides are TGTGCCAGTAGTATAAATGCTGGACAGGGGGCATTCCAGCCCCAGCATTTT.

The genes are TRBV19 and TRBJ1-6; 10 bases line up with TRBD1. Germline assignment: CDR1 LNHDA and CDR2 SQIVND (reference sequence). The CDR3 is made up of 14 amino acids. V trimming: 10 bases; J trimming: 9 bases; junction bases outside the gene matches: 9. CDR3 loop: CATSSGTGVSPLHF. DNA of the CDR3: TGTGCCACATCTTCCGGGACAGGGGTTTCACCCCTCCACTTT.

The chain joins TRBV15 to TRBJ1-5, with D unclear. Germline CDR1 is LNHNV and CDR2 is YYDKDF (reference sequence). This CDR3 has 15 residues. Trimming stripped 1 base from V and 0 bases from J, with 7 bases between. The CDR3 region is CATSRVDNSNQPQHF. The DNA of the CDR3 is TGTGCCACCAGCAGAGTAGATAATAGCAATCAGCCCCAGCATTTT.

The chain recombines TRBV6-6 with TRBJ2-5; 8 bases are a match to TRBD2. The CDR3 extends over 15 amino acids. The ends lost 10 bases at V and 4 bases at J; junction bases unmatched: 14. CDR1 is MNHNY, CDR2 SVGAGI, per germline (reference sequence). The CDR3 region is CATRGGTAPRETQYF. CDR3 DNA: TGTGCCACCCGGGGGGGGACTGCCCCGCGAGAGACCCAGTACTTC.

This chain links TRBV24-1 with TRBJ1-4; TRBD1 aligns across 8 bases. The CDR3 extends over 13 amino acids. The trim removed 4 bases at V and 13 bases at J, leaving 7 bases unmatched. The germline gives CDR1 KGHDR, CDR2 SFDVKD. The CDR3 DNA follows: TGTGCCACCAGTGACGGGGGACAGGATAGACTGTTTTTT. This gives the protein CATSDGGQDRLFF.

This CDR3 is CASSPDGAGATRGYTF. The CDR3 DNA follows: TGCGCCAGCAGCCCAGATGGGGCAGGGGCTACGCGGGGCTACACCTTC. The chain combines TRBV5-1 with TRBJ1-2; tentative D call: TRBD1 (6 bases). Per the germline V gene, CDR1 is SGHRS and CDR2 is YFSETQ. Trimming pared 4 bases from V and 8 bases from J, leaving 24 bases between. The CDR3 spans 16 residues.

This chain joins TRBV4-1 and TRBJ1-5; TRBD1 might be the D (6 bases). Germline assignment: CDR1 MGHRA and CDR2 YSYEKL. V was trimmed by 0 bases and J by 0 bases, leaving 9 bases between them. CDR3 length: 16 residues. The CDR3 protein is CASSQDGQPSNQPQHF. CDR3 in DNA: TGCGCCAGCAGCCAAGATGGACAGCCTAGCAATCAGCCCCAGCATTTT.